Here is one T cell receptor (beta chain) with its context. The target antigen is unknown. This CDR3 is missing its conserved last phenylalanine or tryptophan, likely due to a read error. For CDR3 and TCR beta VDJ profiling, genomic DNA was the template used. TCRdb passed the reads through MiXCR, listing each CDR3 protein once. The data contain hundreds of thousands of distinct CDR3 sequences, around 32% of them singletons. V gave up 7 bases and J gave up 4 bases; unmatched junction bases: 8. The CDR3 contains 16 residues. The patients chosen for sequencing had shown expansion of CD8+CD57+ cells (detected by flow cytometry). Sampling of blood occurred while the patients had still received no therapy. These data originate in a study of CD8+CD57+ T cells in acquired aplastic anemia. Across the study: Mean DNA quantity obtained from sorted CD4+ and CD8+ cells was about 3 ug.

Study-wide findings and caveats: Patients versus controls showed no significant CD8+ Simpson's diversity difference.

The receptor was derived from a human donor with aplastic anemia. The material sequenced was sorted CD4+, CD8+, or CD8+CD57+ T cells (not recorded which) from PBMCs. The chain links TRBV12-3 or TRBV12-4 to TRBJ2-2, with 11 bases that match TRBD1. The CDR3 DNA is TGTGCCAGCACCATGGGACAGGGGGGGGTCACCGGGGAGCTGTTTTCT. This codes for CASTMGQGGVTGELFS.